This entry is about one TCR beta chain. These data belong to a study of blood T cell repertoires in COVID-19. The overall study: Whether acute or convalescent, the COVID-19 samples came from the United States, Italy and Spain. The cDNA or gDNA used as material had been derived from T cells, B-cell-depleted T cells, or PBMCs.

The length of the CDR3 is 14 residues. The ends were cut back, 5 bases at V and 0 bases at J, with 8 bases in the middle. Per the germline V gene, CDR1 is SGHRS and CDR2 is YFSETQ. Original processing methods: Reference gene primer amplification gave nucleated cell count estimates. Profiled with immunoSEQ multiplex PCR; TCRdb holds only in-frame clones, not every one. Clonal size and the V and J genes are those of that table, whereas D and trimming came from the DNA. Of about 140,000 clones listed, around 73% are singletons. The gene calls are TRBV5-1 and TRBJ1-4, with D unresolved. Sequenced material: peripheral blood. This TCR was recovered from a woman in her 50s with active or convalescent COVID-19. The chain's CDR3 is CASRSQATNEKLFF. CDR3 nucleotide sequence: TGCGCCAGCAGAAGCCAGGCAACTAATGAAAAACTGTTTTTT.